These 21 T cell receptor beta chains were all obtained from the same sample, sequenced in a study of shared clonotypes between healthy human individuals. Terminally differentiated effector memory CD45RA+ cells were excluded by CCR7 positive selection of CD45RO-negative cells. Repertoires were generated with immunoSEQ multiplex PCR, while TCRdb's copy carries only in-frame clones and drops some. The sample carries roughly 2 million clones, approximately 94% recorded once. The specimen sequenced was naive CD8+ T cells sorted from blood. The receptors here all came from a man younger than 35 in good health.

This rearrangement joins TRBV27 to TRBJ1-4, with unresolved D. Deletions cut 8 bases from V and 7 bases from J, with 17 bases between. The CDR3 has 14 residues. CDR1 and CDR2 (germline): MNHEY, SMNVEV (reference sequence). DNA of the CDR3: TGTGCCAGCGGGCCGGGCCCGACGGGTGAAAAACTGTTTTTT. Protein: CASGPGPTGEKLFF.

A word on this clone: Other DNA sequences in the same sample also yield this CDR3. This sequence joins TRBV27 and TRBJ2-5; a weak D match, TRBD1 (6 bases). CDR1 is MNHEY, CDR2 SMNVEV, per germline (reference sequence). The CDR3 loop spans 14 amino acids. V lost 5 bases, J lost 4 bases, and 14 bases lay in between. The DNA of the CDR3 is TGTGCCAGCAGTCCGTGGGGCAGGGGAGAGACCCAGTACTTC. Encoded protein: CASSPWGRGETQYF.

This clone came up once. This sequence joins TRBV7-2 and TRBJ2-1; D is tentatively TRBD1 or TRBD2 (5 bases each). V lost 3 bases and J 5 bases, leaving 14 bases between the germline ends. Germline V gives CDR1 SGHTA, CDR2 FQGNSA. The length of the CDR3 is 15 residues. The CDR3 reads CASSFTGLEDNEQFF. Written as DNA, the CDR3 is TGTGCCAGCAGCTTTACAGGACTGGAGGACAATGAGCAGTTCTTC.

The V and J genes are TRBV14 and TRBJ1-3, with TRBD1 as a possible D gene (6 bases). Germline V gene sequence: CDR1 SGHDN, CDR2 FVKESK. This CDR3 has 16 residues. Trimming stripped 3 bases from V and 0 bases from J, with 12 bases between. DNA for the CDR3: TGTGCCAGCAGCCAGGGGGACATTAACTCTGGAAACACCATATATTTT. This translates into CASSQGDINSGNTIYF.

CDR3 in DNA: TGTGCCAGTAGTTTCAGTCTCATGAATGAGCAGTTCTTC. Translated: CASSFSLMNEQFF. The chain links TRBV19 to TRBJ2-1; D gene ambiguous. The CDR3 is 13 residues long. Germline V lookup: CDR1 LNHDA, CDR2 SQIVND (reference sequence). Deletions cut 5 bases from V and 7 bases from J, with 12 bases between. Looking up the rest from reference TRBV19 and TRBJ2-1 gives the full variable domain: DGGITQSPKYLFRKEGQNVTLSCEQNLNHDAMYWYRQDPGQGLRLIYYSQIVNDFQKGDIAEGYSVSREKKESFPLTVTSAQKNPTAFYLCASSFSLMNEQFFGPGTRLTVL.

The genes are TRBV6-4 and TRBJ2-3, with D tentatively TRBD2 (5 bases). Trimming stripped 1 base from V and 1 base from J, with 18 bases between. The CDR3 sequence is 18 residues long. Germline V gene data show CDR1 as MRHNA and CDR2 as SNTAGT. As DNA, the CDR3 is TGTGCCAGCAGTGACTGGTTTGTGGCGGGTCCCCGCACAGATACGCAGTATTTT. It encodes CASSDWFVAGPRTDTQYF.

The V call is TRBV2, the J call TRBJ1-5; TRBD1 matches 10 bases. Germline lookup yields CDR1 SNHLY and CDR2 FYNNEI. Germline trimming cut 7 bases from V and 1 base from J; bases unmatched to any gene: 13. The CDR3 sequence is 18 residues long. CDR3 sequence reads: CASTLTGGPFGSNQPQHF. The CDR3 nucleotides read TGTGCCAGCACCCTGACAGGGGGCCCATTTGGAAGCAATCAGCCCCAGCATTTT.

This chain uses TRBV6-6 with TRBJ2-3; D is ambiguous. V was cut by 6 bases and J by 4 bases, with 20 bases left in between. This CDR3 is built from 16 residues. CDR1 is MNHNY, CDR2 SVGAGI, per germline (reference sequence). The CDR3 spells CASRGPDRRLADTQYF. CDR3 in DNA: TGTGCCAGCAGGGGCCCGGACCGCCGGCTTGCAGATACGCAGTATTTT.

This sequence joins TRBV27 and TRBJ2-7; D is perhaps TRBD1 or TRBD2 (6 bases each). The CDR3 loop spans 14 amino acids. CDR1 is MNHEY, CDR2 SMNVEV, per germline (reference sequence). V lost 6 bases to trimming and J lost 4 bases, with 16 bases between them. In DNA, the CDR3 is TGTGCCAGCAGGCTCCGGGGGCCGGTTTACGAGCAGTACTTC. Its protein product is CASRLRGPVYEQYF.

This chain connects TRBV4-3 to TRBJ2-1; 14 bases are shared with TRBD2. The CDR3 length is 20 residues. J gave up 2 bases and V 1 base, and 10 bases lay outside the gene matches. Germline V gives CDR1 LGHNA, CDR2 YSLEER. Written as DNA, the CDR3 is TGCGCCAGCAGCCAAGGGTCGGGACTAGCGGGAGCGGAAGCCTACAATGAGCAGTTCTTC. This encodes CASSQGSGLAGAEAYNEQFF.

This chain connects TRBV27 to TRBJ2-1, with a possible D match to TRBD2 (5 bases). The V gene lost 4 bases and the J gene lost 5 bases, with 9 bases spanning the gap. CDR3 size: 13 residues. Germline CDR1 is MNHEY and CDR2 is SMNVEV (reference sequence). The CDR3 loop is CASSSGLHNEQFF. CDR3 nucleotide sequence: TGTGCCAGCAGTTCAGGACTGCACAATGAGCAGTTCTTC.

Concerning this clone: The sample carries other DNA sequences with the same CDR3. The rearrangement uses TRBV6-1 and TRBJ2-7, with a tentative D call TRBD2 (6 bases). CDR3 size: 14 residues. Germline values: CDR1 MNHNS, CDR2 SASEGT. Trimming shortened V by 0 bases and J by 4 bases, and 10 bases separated the two germline ends. DNA for the CDR3: TGTGCCAGCAGTGAAGCACTCCGGGGGTACGAGCAGTACTTC. Translation: CASSEALRGYEQYF.

V gene TRBV19 combines with J gene TRBJ2-1, with 8 bases lining up with TRBD2. The germline gives CDR1 LNHDA, CDR2 SQIVND (reference sequence). The CDR3 totals 15 residues. Unmatched junction bases numbered 5, after V lost 6 bases and J lost 1 base. The CDR3 is CASSQTSVSYNEQFF. The CDR3 bases are TGTGCCAGTAGCCAGACTAGCGTGTCCTACAATGAGCAGTTCTTC.

The CDR3 here is CASSLVGPDYGYTF. The DNA of the CDR3 is TGTGCCAGCAGCTTAGTAGGGCCCGACTATGGCTACACCTTC. V gene TRBV7-9 combines with J gene TRBJ1-2; D not certain. Looked up from germline, CDR1 is SEHNR and CDR2 is FQNEAQ (reference sequence). This CDR3 region has 14 residues. V lost 1 base to trimming and J lost 3 bases, with 9 bases between them.

The chain combines TRBV5-1 with TRBJ1-1; D possibly corresponds to TRBD1 (6 bases). V was clipped by 7 bases and J by 11 bases, with 15 bases between them. Germline V lookup: CDR1 SGHRS, CDR2 YFSETQ. The CDR3 extends over 11 amino acids. CDR3 nucleotide sequence: TGCGCCAGCTCTCGGGGGGCAGAGGCTTTCTTT. Its translation: CASSRGAEAFF.

This chain links TRBV5-3 with TRBJ1-3; D is uncertain. TRBV5-3 is given ORF status, its function remaining uncertain. The length of the CDR3 is 15 residues. V lost 0 bases and J lost 4, with 11 bases in between. The CDR3 is CARSLGVLDGNTIYF. DNA of the CDR3: TGTGCCAGAAGCTTGGGCGTGTTGGACGGAAACACCATATATTTT.

V usage is TRBV6-6 and J usage is TRBJ2-7, with D perhaps assigned TRBD1 or TRBD2 (5 bases each). The germline V and J ends were trimmed by 9 bases and 7 bases, with 16 bases remaining between them. CDR3 size: 12 residues. Germline V gene data show CDR1 as MNHNY and CDR2 as SVGAGI (reference sequence). The chain's CDR3 is CASVEAWGEQYF. In nucleotides, the CDR3 is TGTGCCAGTGTGGAAGCTTGGGGGGAGCAGTACTTC.

V gene TRBV5-4 combines with J gene TRBJ2-7, with D unclear. The CDR3 consists of 12 residues. Germline lookup yields CDR1 SGHNT and CDR2 YYREEE (reference sequence). Trimming took 3 bases from V and 7 from J, leaving 11 bases between them. Here the CDR3 DNA reads TGTGCCAGCAGCTCTATGGTTGGGGAGCAGTACTTC. Translating it yields CASSSMVGEQYF.

This rearrangement joins TRBV29-1 to TRBJ1-1; unclear D gene. This CDR3 spans 13 amino acids. The V gene's germline CDR1 is SQVTM and CDR2 ANQGSEA. V lost 0 bases and J 6 bases, leaving 11 bases between the germline ends. CDR3 protein: CSVEDPWEPEAFF. CDR3 nucleotide sequence: TGCAGCGTTGAAGATCCATGGGAGCCTGAAGCTTTCTTT.

This clone was picked up one time. This specimen includes other DNA sequences encoding the same CDR3. The chain couples TRBV4-1 to TRBJ1-3, with D perhaps TRBD1 (5 bases). Per germline, CDR1 MGHRA and CDR2 YSYEKL. The CDR3 consists of 15 residues. Deletions cut 0 bases from V and 2 bases from J, with 8 bases between. CDR3 amino acids: CASSQDVGAGNTIYF. CDR3 coding DNA: TGCGCCAGCAGCCAAGATGTGGGGGCTGGAAACACCATATATTTT.

The rearrangement joins TRBV4-3 to TRBJ1-2; perhaps TRBD1 as D (5 bases). The V end was cut by 4 bases, the J end by 4 bases, with 16 bases between. CDR1 LGHNA and CDR2 YSLEER come from the germline V gene. The length of the CDR3 is 15 residues. The CDR3 loop reads CASSPLGEGFYGYTF. Here the CDR3 DNA reads TGCGCCAGCAGCCCTTTGGGGGAGGGTTTCTATGGCTACACCTTC.